The 3 T cell receptor beta chains reported below all come from one sample, sequenced in a study of blood T cell repertoires in COVID-19. Repertoires were generated with immunoSEQ multiplex PCR, while TCRdb's copy carries only in-frame clones and drops some. The table has approximately 270,000 clones, about 85% seen once. Specimen: peripheral blood. Receptors originate from a human donor with COVID-19, enrolled during active disease. The donor label of this sample is uncertain.

V gene TRBV9 combines with J gene TRBJ2-5; D not resolved. The V and J ends lost 0 bases and 1 base respectively, with 7 bases between them. This CDR3 comprises 14 residues. The germline V gene encodes CDR1 SGDLS and CDR2 YYNGEE. CDR3 nucleotides: TGTGCCAGCAGCGTAGCCACAGCCCAAGAGACCCAGTACTTC. It encodes CASSVATAQETQYF.

This chain links TRBV28 with TRBJ2-3; 11 bases align to TRBD1. There are 15 residues in the CDR3. V lost 7 bases to trimming and J lost 5 bases; unmatched junction nucleotides: 8. From germline, CDR1 is MDHEN and CDR2 SYDVKM. The CDR3 region is CASTRPGQGEDTQYF. In DNA form, the CDR3 reads TGTGCCAGCACTCGGCCGGGACAGGGGGAAGATACGCAGTATTTT.

The chain couples TRBV30 to TRBJ1-5; TRBD1 is a possible D gene (6 bases). Deletions cut 4 bases from V and 5 bases from J, with 12 bases between. The germline V gene encodes CDR1 GTSNPN and CDR2 SVGIG (reference sequence). This CDR3 spans 13 amino acids. The CDR3 protein is CAWNSGEDQPQHF. In DNA form, the CDR3 reads TGTGCCTGGAATTCAGGGGAAGATCAGCCCCAGCATTTT.